This T cell receptor (beta chain) was captured by sequencing in a study of CD8+CD57+ T cells in acquired aplastic anemia (dated by TCRdb to the late 2010s). Broadly, across the study: Extracted DNA from sorted CD4+ and CD8+ cells averaged approximately 3.4 ug, ranging from about 0.2 to 30 ug. CD8+CD57+ expansion was defined as a frequency above the mean frequency observed in healthy subjects. Points the paper makes about the study in general: Although twenty-nine CD8+ CDR3 sequences were shared by patients and controls, these sequences appeared highly expressed in patients and within the immunodominant clones of patients. Patients and healthy controls showed no significant difference in CD8+ Simpson's diversity (P=0.060).

This clonotype was counted at least ten times. Its antigen specificity is not known. No base-level quality is on record; no much larger clone is a single base apart. TCR beta VDJ combination and CDR3 sequence profiling used genomic DNA as the template. An Illumina HiSeq 2000 was used for TCR repertoire sequencing. Regarding the original processing steps: Repertoire assessment relied on Simpson's diversity index, CDR3 size and DJ length profiles, and TRBV/TRBJ rearrangement plots. Whichever DNA sequence was most abundant in the deep sequencing data was defined as the immunodominant clone. CDR3 amino acid sequences were screened for sharing across subjects and were compared with published repertoires and the VDJdb database. In-frame beta chains were kept once TCRdb had trimmed the public reads at Q25 with fastp and called clones with MiXCR. Every distinct CDR3 protein forms one entry, paired with its most common genes and DNA. What appears here as the V and J calls and clone size reflects TCRdb's work, not the paper's. The sample profile shows about 120,000 distinct CDR3 sequences; under 65% of them were found once. The ten largest make up roughly 30% of the sample.

Expansion of CD8+CD57+ cells had been shown by flow cytometry in the patients chosen for sequencing. Severe acquired aplastic anemia was diagnosed in all patients according to International Study of Aplastic Anemia and Agranulocytosis and Camitta criteria. Patients had received no therapy at the time of blood sampling. In this study, sorted CD4+ and CD8+ T cells from the blood of healthy subjects and of severe aplastic anemia patients had their TCR repertoires deep-sequenced. Patients were enrolled in the USA under clinicaltrials.gov protocols 00001620, 01623167, 00001397, 00071045, 00081523 and 00961064. Ficoll-Paque density gradient centrifugation was used to isolate peripheral blood mononuclear cells. Before DNA was extracted, CD4+ and CD8+ T cells were sorted using either FACS or magnetic beads. CDR3 length: 15 amino acids, cysteine to phenylalanine. Kept here is only the CDR3 DNA, which spans 45 bases and is read in frame from base 1. From the germline V gene (reference sequence), CDR1 is SEHNR and CDR2 is FQNEAQ. The germline V end is reduced by 5 bases and the J end by 2 bases; junction bases left unmatched: 6.

The rearranged segments are TRBV7-9 and TRBJ1-2, with 9 junctional bases fitting TRBD1. Sequenced: sorted CD4+, CD8+, or CD8+CD57+ T cells (not recorded which) from PBMCs. The sequence derives from a human donor with aplastic anemia. The bases read TGTGCCAGCAGCCCAAACAGGGGGCTGAACTATGGCTACACCTTC. Translated, it gives CASSPNRGLNYGYTF.